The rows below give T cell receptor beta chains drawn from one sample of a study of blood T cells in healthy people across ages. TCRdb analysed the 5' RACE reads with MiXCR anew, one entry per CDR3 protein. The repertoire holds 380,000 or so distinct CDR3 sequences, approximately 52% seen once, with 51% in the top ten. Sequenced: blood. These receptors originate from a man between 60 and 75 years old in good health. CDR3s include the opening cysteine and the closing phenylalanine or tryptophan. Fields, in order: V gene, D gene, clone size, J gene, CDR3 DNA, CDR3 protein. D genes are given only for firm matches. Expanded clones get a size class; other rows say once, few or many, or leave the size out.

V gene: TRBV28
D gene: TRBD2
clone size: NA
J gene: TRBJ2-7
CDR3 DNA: TGTGCCAGCAGTTCGGTGGGGACTAGCGGGATCTACGAGCAGTACTTC
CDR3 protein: CASSSVGTSGIYEQYF

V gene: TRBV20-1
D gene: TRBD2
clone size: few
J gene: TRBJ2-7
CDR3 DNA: TGCAGTGCTCCCCTAAGACTAGCGGGGGGGCGTTACGAGCAGTACTTC
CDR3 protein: CSAPLRLAGGRYEQYF

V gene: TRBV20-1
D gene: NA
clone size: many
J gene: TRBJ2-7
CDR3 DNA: TGCAGTGCTAGTGAGCTAGCGGGACAGGGCGAGCAGTACTTC
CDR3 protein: CSASELAGQGEQYF

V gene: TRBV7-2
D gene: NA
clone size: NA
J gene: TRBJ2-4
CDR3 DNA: TGTGCCAGCAGCTTCCAGTCTACCTTAGCCAAAAACATTCAGTACTTC
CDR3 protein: CASSFQSTLAKNIQYF

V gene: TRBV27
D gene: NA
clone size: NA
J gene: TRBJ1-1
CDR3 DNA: TGTGCCAGCAGCCTGTGGGCCTCCTTCGGCCACACTGAAGCTTTCTTT
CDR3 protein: CASSLWASFGHTEAFF

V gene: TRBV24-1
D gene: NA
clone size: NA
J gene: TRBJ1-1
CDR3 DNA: TGTGCCACCAGTGATTCGGGGGGGCCGAACACTGAAGCTTTCTTT
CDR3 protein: CATSDSGGPNTEAFF

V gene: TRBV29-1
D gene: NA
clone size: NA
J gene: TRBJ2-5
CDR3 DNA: TGCAGCGTGCATGGGGGGTTCCAAGAGACCCAGTACTTC
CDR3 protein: CSVHGGFQETQYF

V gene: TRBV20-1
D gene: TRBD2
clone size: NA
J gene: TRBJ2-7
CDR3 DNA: TGCAGTGCTAGGGATGATCTAGCGGGGCTAGCCTACGAGCAGTACTTC
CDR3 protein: CSARDDLAGLAYEQYF

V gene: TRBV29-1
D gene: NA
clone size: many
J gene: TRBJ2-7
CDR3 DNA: TGCAGCGTGGCCGACTCCGAGCAGTACTTC
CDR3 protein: CSVADSEQYF

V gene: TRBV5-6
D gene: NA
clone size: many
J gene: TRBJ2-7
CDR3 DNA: TGTGCCAGCAGCTTGGAGGGCCCCTACGAGCAGTACTTC
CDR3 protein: CASSLEGPYEQYF

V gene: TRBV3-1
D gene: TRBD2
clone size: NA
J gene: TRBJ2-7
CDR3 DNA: TGTGCCAGCAGCCAAGGGACTAGCGGGACCGAGCAGTACTTC
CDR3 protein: CASSQGTSGTEQYF

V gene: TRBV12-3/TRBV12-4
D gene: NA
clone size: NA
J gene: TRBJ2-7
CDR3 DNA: TGTGCCAGCAGCATAAAAGGTCAGGGCGAGCAGTACTTC
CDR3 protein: CASSIKGQGEQYF

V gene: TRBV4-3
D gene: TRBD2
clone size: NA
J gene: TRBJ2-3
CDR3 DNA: TGCGCCAGCAGCCAAGACCCACTAGCGGGAGCTCTCCCAGATACGCAGTATTTT
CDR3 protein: CASSQDPLAGALPDTQYF

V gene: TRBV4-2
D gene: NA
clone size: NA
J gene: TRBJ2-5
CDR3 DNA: TGTGCCAGACCGGGGAGTGGCCAAGAGACCCAGTACTTC
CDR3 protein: CARPGSGQETQYF

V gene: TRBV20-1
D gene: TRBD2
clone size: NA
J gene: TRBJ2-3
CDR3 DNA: TGCAGTGCTAGCCCCTTTCTAGCGGGTTCTCTGTTGGGTGGCACAGATACGCAGTATTTT
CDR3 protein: CSASPFLAGSLLGGTDTQYF

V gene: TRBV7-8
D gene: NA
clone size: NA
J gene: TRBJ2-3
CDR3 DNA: TGTGCCAGCAGCCCCCCGACGGGACGCAGAGACACAGATACGCAGTATTTT
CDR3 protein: CASSPPTGRRDTDTQYF

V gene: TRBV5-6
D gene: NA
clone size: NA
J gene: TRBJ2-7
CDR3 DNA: TGTGCCAGCAGCCCGGGACGGAGCGGCGAGCAGTACTTC
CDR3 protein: CASSPGRSGEQYF

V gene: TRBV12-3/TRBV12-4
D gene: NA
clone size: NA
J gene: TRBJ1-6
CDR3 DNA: TGTGTCAGCAGTGCCGGGACCCGTGGCTCACCCCTCCACTTT
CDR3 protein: CVSSAGTRGSPLHF

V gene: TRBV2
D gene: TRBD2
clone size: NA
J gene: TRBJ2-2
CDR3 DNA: TGTGCCAGCAGGCGGGAGGCCGGGATCGGGGAGCTGTTTTTT
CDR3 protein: CASRREAGIGELFF

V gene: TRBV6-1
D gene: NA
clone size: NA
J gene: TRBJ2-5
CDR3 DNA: TGTGCCAGCAGTCAGGGTTGGCAAGAGACCCAGTACTTC
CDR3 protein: CASSQGWQETQYF

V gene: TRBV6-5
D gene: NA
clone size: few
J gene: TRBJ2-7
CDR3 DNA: TGTGCCACCAAAAGGGGGGTGACTGGATTCTCCTACGAGCAGTACTTC
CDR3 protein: CATKRGVTGFSYEQYF

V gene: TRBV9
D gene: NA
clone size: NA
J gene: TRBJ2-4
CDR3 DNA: TGTGCCAGCAGCGAGGGGGTGGGCAAAAACATTCAGTACTTC
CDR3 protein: CASSEGVGKNIQYF

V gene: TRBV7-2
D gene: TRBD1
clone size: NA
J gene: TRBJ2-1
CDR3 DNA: TGTGCCAGCAGCTCCACAGGGGTCTCCTACAATGAGCAGTTCTTC
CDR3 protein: CASSSTGVSYNEQFF

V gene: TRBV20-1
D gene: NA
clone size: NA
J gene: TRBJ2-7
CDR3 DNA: TGCAGCGCGCCCGGGGGCGGGTCGGCCTGCGAGCAGTACTTC
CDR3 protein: CSAPGGGSACEQYF

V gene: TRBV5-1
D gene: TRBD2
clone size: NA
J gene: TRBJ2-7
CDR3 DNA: TGCGCCAGCAGCCCGGGACTAGCGGGAGACTACGAGCAGTACTTC
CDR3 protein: CASSPGLAGDYEQYF

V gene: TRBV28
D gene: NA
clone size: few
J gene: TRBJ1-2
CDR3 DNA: TGTGCCAGCAGCCTGCCATATACAGCCTCCGGCTACACCTTC
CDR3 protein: CASSLPYTASGYTF

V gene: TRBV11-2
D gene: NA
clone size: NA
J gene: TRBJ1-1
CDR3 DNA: TGTGCCAGCAGTTATCATGGACAGTTGAACACTGAAGCTTTCTTT
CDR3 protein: CASSYHGQLNTEAFF

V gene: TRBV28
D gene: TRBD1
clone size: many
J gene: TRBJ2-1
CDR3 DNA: TGTGCCAGCAGTCACTCCGGGACAGGGGGCGGTGAGCAGTTCTTC
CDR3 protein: CASSHSGTGGGEQFF

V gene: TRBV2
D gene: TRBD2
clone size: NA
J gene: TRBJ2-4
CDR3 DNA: TGTGCCAGCAGTGAAGGGGGACTAGCGGCCAGAGCCAAAAACATTCAGTACTTC
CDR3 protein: CASSEGGLAARAKNIQYF

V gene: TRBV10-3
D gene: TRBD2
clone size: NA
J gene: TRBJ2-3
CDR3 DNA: TGTGCCATCACGGAGGGACTAGCGGGGACGGGGGATACGCAGTATTTT
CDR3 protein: CAITEGLAGTGDTQYF

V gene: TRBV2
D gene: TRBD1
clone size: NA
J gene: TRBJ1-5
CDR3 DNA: TGTGCCAGTGACACAGGGGGCCGTCAGCCCCAGCATTTT
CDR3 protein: CASDTGGRQPQHF

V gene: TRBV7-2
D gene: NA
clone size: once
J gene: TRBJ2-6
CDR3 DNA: TGTGCCTGCAGCCCCTGGTCCTGGGCCAGCTCTGGGGCCAGCGTCCTGACTTTC
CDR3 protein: CACSPWSWASSGASVLTF

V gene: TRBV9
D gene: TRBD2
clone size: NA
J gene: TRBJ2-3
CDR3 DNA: TGTGCCAGCAGCGTAGGTCCAGCGGGAGACCCTGGCCCGCAGTATTTT
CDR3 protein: CASSVGPAGDPGPQYF

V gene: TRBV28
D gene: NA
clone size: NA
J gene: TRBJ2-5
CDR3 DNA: TGTGCCAGCAGTTCTCTGATTAGCTTTGAAGTTCCGGGACGGCAAGAGACCCAGTACTTC
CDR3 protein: CASSSLISFEVPGRQETQYF

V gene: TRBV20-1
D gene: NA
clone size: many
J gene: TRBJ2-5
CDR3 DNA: TGCAGTGCTAGGACGGGCGGGATGGTGACCCAGTACTTC
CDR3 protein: CSARTGGMVTQYF

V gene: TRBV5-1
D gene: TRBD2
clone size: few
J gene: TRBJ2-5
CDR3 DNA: TGCGCCAGCACCCTGGACAGCGGGAGACGGGAGACCCAGTACTTC
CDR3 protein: CASTLDSGRRETQYF

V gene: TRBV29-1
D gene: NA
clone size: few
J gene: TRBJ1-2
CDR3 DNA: TGCAGCGTTGAGGACCACCTCGGTGGCTACACCTTC
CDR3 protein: CSVEDHLGGYTF

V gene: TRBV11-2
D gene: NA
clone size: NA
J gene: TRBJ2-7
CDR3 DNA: TGTGCCAGCAGCTTAGATCGAAGGACAGACTCCTACGAGCAGTACTTC
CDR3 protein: CASSLDRRTDSYEQYF

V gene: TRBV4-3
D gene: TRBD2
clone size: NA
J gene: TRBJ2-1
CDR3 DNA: TGCGCCAGCAGCCAAGGCGGGATAGGGCTAGCGGGAGGGTACAATGAGCAGTTCTTC
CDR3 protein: CASSQGGIGLAGGYNEQFF

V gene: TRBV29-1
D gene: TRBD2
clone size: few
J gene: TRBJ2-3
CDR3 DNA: TGCAGCGTTGTACCGGGACTAGCGGGAGGGGATACGCAGTATTTT
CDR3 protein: CSVVPGLAGGDTQYF

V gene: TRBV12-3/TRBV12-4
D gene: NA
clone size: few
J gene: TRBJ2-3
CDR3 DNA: TGTGCCACCGCCGTCAGGGGCTGGGATACGCAGTATTTT
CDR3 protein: CATAVRGWDTQYF

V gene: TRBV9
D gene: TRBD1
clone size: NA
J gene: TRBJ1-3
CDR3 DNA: TGTGCCAGCAGCGCGACAGGGGGAAGAGGAAACACCATATATTTT
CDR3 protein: CASSATGGRGNTIYF